One and the same sample provided the 6 T cell receptor beta chains below, sequenced in a study of T cell repertoires in cytomegalovirus infection (dated by TCRdb to between 2017 and 2020). Instrument on record: Illumina HiSeq 1500. The public reads were run again by TCRdb, first through fastp at Q25 and then through MiXCR, and only productive beta chains were kept. Identical CDR3 protein sequences are pooled into one entry, listed with their most common genes and DNA. The sample includes 300,000 or so distinct CDR3 sequences, with about a tenth observed a single time. Of the sample, over 2.5% falls within the top ten clones. Sequencing was done on a sample of PBMCs. Receptors originate from a human donor in good health (CMV status not recorded). Some clones in this sample may be carry-over from other donors' samples.

This clonotype was seen at least ten times. DNA for the CDR3: TGTGCCAGTAGTATTTTCCCCGGGACGAGGAGGACTGAAGCTTTCTTT. It is translated as CASSIFPGTRRTEAFF. The chain couples TRBV19 to TRBJ1-1; maybe TRBD1 (5 bases). The germline V and J ends were trimmed by 3 bases and 5 bases, with 19 bases remaining between them. The CDR3 is 16 residues long. The germline gives CDR1 LNHDA, CDR2 SQIVND (reference sequence). The whole variable domain, filled in from reference TRBV19 and TRBJ1-1, reads DGGITQSPKYLFRKEGQNVTLSCEQNLNHDAMYWYRQDPGQGLRLIYYSQIVNDFQKGDIAEGYSVSREKKESFPLTVTSAQKNPTAFYLCASSIFPGTRRTEAFFGQGTRLTVV.

This chain links TRBV7-9 with TRBJ1-3; D gene unclear. The CDR3 is made up of 16 amino acids. Germline V gene lookup returns CDR1 SEHNR and CDR2 FQNEAQ (reference sequence). V lost 3 bases and J lost 0, with 12 bases in between. The CDR3 DNA sequence: TGTGCCAGCAGCTTCGAGAGACTTGACTCTGGAAACACCATATATTTT. It translates to CASSFERLDSGNTIYF.

V is TRBV13 and J is TRBJ1-2; D call uncertain. This CDR3 has 18 amino acids. V lost 0 bases to trimming and J lost 1 base, with 18 bases between them. CDR1 is PRHDT, CDR2 FYEKMQ, per germline (reference sequence). CDR3 sequence: CASSLGGPAGVLNYGYTF. The CDR3, as DNA: TGTGCCAGCAGCTTAGGCGGCCCGGCCGGGGTCCTTAACTATGGCTACACCTTC.

This clonotype appeared many times. The chain uses TRBV19 and TRBJ1-5, with no clear D. The germline gives CDR1 LNHDA, CDR2 SQIVND (reference sequence). V dropped 5 bases and J dropped 3 bases, with 17 bases sitting between them. The CDR3 length is 16 residues. The CDR3 reads CASSPLATEYNQPQHF. CDR3 in DNA: TGTGCCAGTAGTCCCCTCGCGACTGAGTACAATCAGCCCCAGCATTTT.

This clonotype has at least ten counts. The chain carries TRBV7-8 and TRBJ2-2, with 10 bases fitting TRBD1. V lost 2 bases and J lost 4; bases outside the gene matches: 16. Germline V gives CDR1 SGHVS, CDR2 FQNEAQ. The CDR3 loop spans 20 amino acids. The CDR3 loop is CASSLRPSTGTGARTGELFF. Here the CDR3 DNA reads TGTGCCAGCAGCTTAAGACCATCGACAGGGACAGGGGCGCGCACCGGGGAGCTGTTTTTT.

The chain joins TRBV28 to TRBJ2-2; D ambiguous. Germline CDR1 and CDR2: MDHEN and SYDVKM. The CDR3 is 13 amino acids. The V gene lost 10 bases and the J gene lost 3 bases, with 12 bases spanning the gap. Written as DNA, the CDR3 is TGTGCCAACCATGACCCGTACACCGGGGAGCTGTTTTTT. It translates to CANHDPYTGELFF.